This T cell receptor beta chain was captured in a study of Ad26.COV2.S vaccination and SARS-CoV-2 variants. This clone was detected only a few times. Profiling relied on immunoSEQ multiplex PCR, and the TCRdb table lists in-frame clones only, not all of them. The table has a few hundred thousand clones, approximately 91% seen once; the top ten hold about 1.9%. This CDR3 is 15 amino acids long. Germline loops: CDR1 SGHNT, CDR2 YYREEE (reference sequence). V was shortened by 6 bases and J by 2 bases, with 16 bases between the two germline ends. The treatment denotes: approximately 18 received Ad26.COV2.S at low or high dose, single or two shots; roughly 5 received placebo; per-sample allocation not given. The samples date from day 63 after the first vaccine or placebo injection. Participants' vaccine, an Ad26 vector, delivered Wuhan-strain SARS-CoV-2 spike.

The source is a person between 18 and 60 years old who received the Ad26.COV2.S COVID-19 vaccine or a placebo. The specimen comprised peripheral blood, sampled in a trial of Ad26.COV2.S vaccine versus placebo. The chain carries TRBV5-4 and TRBJ2-3; D is possibly TRBD2 (7 bases). The CDR3 nucleotides are TGTGCCAGCACCTACGGGGGGACATACACAGATACGCAGTATTTT. It yields the protein CASTYGGTYTDTQYF. Complete variable domain (other parts from reference TRBV5-4 and TRBJ2-3): ETGVTQSPTHLIKTRGQQVTLRCSSQSGHNTVSWYQQALGQGPQFIFQYYREEENGRGNFPPRFSGLQFPNYSSELNVNALELDDSALYLCASTYGGTYTDTQYFGPGTRLTVL.